This T cell receptor (beta chain) was captured by sequencing in a study of CD8 T cells in Susac syndrome. Findings and limits, study-wide: CD4+ repertoires of Susac syndrome patients lacked detectable clonal expansion.

Points on this clonotype: Antigen specificity is unknown.

The V end was cut by 7 bases, the J end by 6 bases, with 18 bases between. Germline assignment: CDR1 DFQATT and CDR2 SNEGSKA (reference sequence). This CDR3 has 13 residues. Random hexamers were used to reverse transcribe about 0.45 to 1 ug of RNA. With immunoSEQ multiplex PCR, TCR beta CDR3 was amplified across 54 Vbeta and 13 Jbeta. MiXCR was run by TCRdb on the immunoSEQ multiplex PCR reads, yielding one entry per CDR3 protein. The sample lists roughly 150,000 distinct CDR3 sequences, roughly 95% occurring once. Fulfillment of recently defined diagnostic criteria for definite or probable disease was shown by the patients with Susac syndrome. Negative isolation was used for CD8+ and CD4+ T cells, and FACS enrichment was applied to TEMRA cells.

The source is a human donor with Susac syndrome. The sequenced sample consisted of CD4+ T cells from PBMCs. The rearrangement joins TRBV20-1 to TRBJ1-2; D may be TRBD1 (6 bases). The CDR3 reads CSGGIGGHNGYTF. The CDR3 DNA reads as TGCAGTGGGGGGATTGGGGGGCACAATGGCTACACCTTC.